What follows is one T cell receptor (beta chain) and its context. These data are taken from a study of blood T cell repertoires in COVID-19. The method was immunoSEQ multiplex PCR; TCRdb's version includes in-frame clones alone and lacks a portion of them. The table includes some 250,000 clones, around 86% detected once. This CDR3 comprises 15 residues. V trimming: 3 bases; J trimming: 5 bases; junction bases outside the gene matches: 7. CDR1 and CDR2 from the germline V gene are MNHNS and SASEGT. The receptor comes from a man aged 25 to 45 who had recovered from COVID-19. Sequences were obtained from peripheral blood. The chain couples TRBV6-1 to TRBJ2-1, with 7 positions matching TRBD1. The CDR3 spells CASSEQQGHHNEQFF. The CDR3 nucleotides are TGTGCCAGCAGTGAGCAACAGGGGCACCACAATGAGCAGTTCTTC.